A single sample is the source of the 20 T cell receptor beta chains below, sequenced in a study of T-cell reconstitution after alpha-beta-depleted transplantation in children. Molecular barcoding with unique molecular identifiers was used for the TCRbeta library. Each CDR3 protein is one row after TCRdb ran MiXCR on the PCR reads. Counted here are 500,000 to 750,000 distinct CDR3 sequences, over 25% occurring once; the ten biggest clones make up 36%. Sample: PBMCs, taken before TCRalphabeta/CD19-depleted stem cell transplant. These receptors were taken from a boy under three years old with Wiskott-Aldrich syndrome, due to receive a stem cell transplant.

The chain joins TRBV5-1 to TRBJ2-7, with D perhaps TRBD1 (5 bases). The V and J ends lost 1 base and 0 bases respectively, with 11 bases between them. The CDR3 is 15 residues long. Germline V gene data show CDR1 as SGHRS and CDR2 as YFSETQ. The CDR3 DNA follows: TGCGCCAGCAGCTTGACCGGACAAATCTCCTACGAGCAGTACTTC. The encoded protein is CASSLTGQISYEQYF.

Only one count was recorded for this clonotype. This rearrangement joins TRBV5-1 to TRBJ2-2; TRBD1 or TRBD2 may be the D gene (5 bases each). The CDR3 consists of 14 residues. Trimming took 4 bases from V and 6 from J, leaving 13 bases between them. The germline gives CDR1 SGHRS, CDR2 YFSETQ. Written as DNA, the CDR3 is TGCGCCAGCAGCGACACGTCGGGGCCCGGGGAGCTGTTTTTT. It specifies CASSDTSGPGELFF.

This clonotype was recorded a few times. This rearrangement joins TRBV5-6 to TRBJ2-3; 8 nucleotides line up with TRBD1. With V trimmed by 3 bases and J by 6 bases, 9 bases remained unmatched. The CDR3 covers 15 residues. The germline V gene encodes CDR1 SGHDT and CDR2 YYEEEE. The CDR3 loop reads CASSWPGTGDDTQYF. The CDR3 bases are TGTGCCAGCAGCTGGCCCGGGACAGGAGATGATACGCAGTATTTT.

This clonotype has more than one count but fewer than ten. V gene TRBV5-1 combines with J gene TRBJ2-1; 8 nucleotides align to TRBD2. Trimming removed 3 bases from V and 3 bases from J; junction bases left unmatched: 2. This CDR3 is 14 amino acids long. Germline values: CDR1 SGHRS, CDR2 YFSETQ. The CDR3 spells CASSSSGFYNEQFF. The CDR3 nucleotides are TGCGCCAGCAGCTCTAGCGGGTTCTACAATGAGCAGTTCTTC. Full variable domain (missing parts from reference TRBV5-1 and TRBJ2-1): KAGVTQTPRYLIKTRGQQVTLSCSPISGHRSVSWYQQTPGQGLQFLFEYFSETQRNKGNFPGRFSGRQFSNSRSEMNVSTLELGDSALYLCASSSSGFYNEQFFGPGTRLTVL.

Only one count was recorded for this clonotype. The chain recombines TRBV12-3 or TRBV12-4 with TRBJ2-5; D is uncertain. The V gene lost 6 bases and the J gene lost 5 bases, with 13 bases spanning the gap. This CDR3 spans 13 amino acids. This CDR3 reads CASSRDQWETQYF. CDR3 bases: TGTGCCAGCAGCCGTGACCAGTGGGAGACCCAGTACTTC.

This chain uses TRBV7-7 with TRBJ2-1; no definite D call. The CDR3 has 15 residues. Germline V gene sequence: CDR1 SSHAT, CDR2 FNYEAQ (reference sequence). V shed 4 bases and J shed 4 bases, with 14 bases lying between them. CDR3 residues: CASSSGAVSYNEQFF. CDR3 nucleotides: TGTGCCAGCAGCTCGGGTGCGGTCTCTTACAATGAGCAGTTCTTC.

V is TRBV27 and J is TRBJ2-7, with TRBD2 as a possible D gene (5 bases). Germline CDR1 reads MNHEY; CDR2 reads SMNVEV (reference sequence). The CDR3 runs 12 residues. The ends were cut back, 8 bases at V and 4 bases at J, with 12 bases in the middle. For the CDR3, the DNA is TGTGCCAGCCTTCTACGGGGTTACGAGCAGTACTTC. Translation gives CASLLRGYEQYF.

In its sample, this clonotype was seen a few times. The chain employs TRBV12-3 or TRBV12-4 and TRBJ2-4; weak D call: TRBD2 (5 bases). Trimming stripped 3 bases from V and 0 bases from J, with 12 bases between. This CDR3 spans 16 amino acids. As DNA, the CDR3 is TGTGCCAGCAGTTTCGCCGGGGAAATAGCCAAAAACATTCAGTACTTC. As protein: CASSFAGEIAKNIQYF.

The rearrangement links TRBV20-1 to TRBJ2-7, with TRBD2 matching 15 bases. The CDR3 covers 17 residues. CDR1 and CDR2 (germline): DFQATT, SNEGSKA (reference sequence). V shed 5 bases, J shed 0 bases, and the junction held 8 bases outside the gene matches. The CDR3 bases are TGCAGTGCTCGGGGACTAGCGGGAGGATCGAGCTCCTACGAGCAGTACTTC. Residues: CSARGLAGGSSSYEQYF.

The rearrangement links TRBV20-1 to TRBJ2-1, with TRBD2 identical over 10 bases. Germline V gene data show CDR1 as DFQATT and CDR2 as SNEGSKA (reference sequence). The CDR3 is 15 residues long. Germline trimming cut 6 bases from V and 6 bases from J; bases unmatched to any gene: 11. The CDR3 DNA reads TGCAGTGCGTCTAGCGGGAGCGAATTCGGCAATGAGCAGTTCTTC. Protein sequence: CSASSGSEFGNEQFF.

A single count supports this clonotype. The chain employs TRBV20-1 and TRBJ2-1; 8 bases map to TRBD2. V shed 0 bases and J 1 base; nucleotides not matched to a gene: 5. The CDR3 sequence is 16 residues long. CDR1 is DFQATT, CDR2 SNEGSKA, per germline (reference sequence). CDR3 in amino acids: CSARDVGTSSYNEQFF. DNA of the CDR3: TGCAGTGCTAGAGATGTAGGGACTAGTTCCTACAATGAGCAGTTCTTC.

The chain combines TRBV5-1 with TRBJ2-1, with TRBD2 identical over 16 bases. J gave up 3 bases and V 0 bases, and 9 bases lay outside the gene matches. Germline V gene sequence: CDR1 SGHRS, CDR2 YFSETQ. CDR3 size: 20 residues. CDR3 in DNA: TGCGCCAGCAGCTTGGGCCCCGGGACTAGCGGGAGGGGTGTCTACAATGAGCAGTTCTTC. Amino acid sequence: CASSLGPGTSGRGVYNEQFF.

The chain is built from TRBV27 and TRBJ2-7; tentatively, D is TRBD1 or TRBD2 (5 bases each). The germline gives CDR1 MNHEY, CDR2 SMNVEV (reference sequence). V shed 6 bases and J shed 6 bases, with 21 bases lying between them. The CDR3 has 15 residues. The CDR3 sequence: CASRLGPTLALEQYF. The CDR3 nucleotides read TGTGCCAGCAGATTGGGACCGACACTGGCCCTCGAGCAGTACTTC.

The V call is TRBV27, the J call TRBJ2-5; weak D call: TRBD2 (6 bases). Germline V lookup: CDR1 MNHEY, CDR2 SMNVEV (reference sequence). The germline V and J ends were trimmed by 5 bases and 5 bases, with 18 bases remaining between them. There are 15 residues in the CDR3. CDR3 coding DNA: TGTGCCAGCAGTCCCACCCTAGAGGCGGGGGAGACCCAGTACTTC. Its translation is CASSPTLEAGETQYF.

The gene calls are TRBV5-1 and TRBJ2-5; 12 positions agree with TRBD1. CDR3 size: 17 residues. V shed 0 bases, J shed 4 bases, and the junction held 7 bases outside the gene matches. CDR1 is SGHRS, CDR2 YFSETQ, per germline. The CDR3 sequence is CASSLGNWDRGRETQYF. In nucleotides, the CDR3 is TGCGCCAGCAGCTTGGGGAACTGGGACAGGGGGCGAGAGACCCAGTACTTC.

This clonotype was counted between two and nine times. V is TRBV6-4 and J is TRBJ2-1; D not certain. CDR3 length: 12 amino acids. Trimming shortened V by 3 bases and J by 4 bases, and 4 bases separated the two germline ends. Germline lookup yields CDR1 MRHNA and CDR2 SNTAGT. The CDR3 here is CASSDGYNEQFF. The CDR3 DNA reads as TGTGCCAGCAGTGATGGGTACAATGAGCAGTTCTTC.

This sequence joins TRBV7-6 and TRBJ2-1; TRBD1 is a possible D gene (5 bases). Germline V lookup: CDR1 SGHVS, CDR2 FNYEAQ. V lost 2 bases, J lost 2 bases, and 10 bases lay in between. CDR3 size: 15 residues. The chain's CDR3 is CASSLLQVPYNEQFF. The CDR3 nucleotides are TGTGCCAGCAGCTTATTACAGGTTCCCTACAATGAGCAGTTCTTC.

The rearrangement links TRBV5-1 to TRBJ2-7; the D gene is possibly TRBD1 (5 bases). Germline V CDR1 and CDR2: SGHRS, YFSETQ. CDR3 length equals 15 residues. The V end was cut by 1 base, the J end by 4 bases, with 15 bases between. As DNA, the CDR3 is TGCGCCAGCAGCTTGTTGCAGGGTGGTGGTTACGAGCAGTACTTC. This encodes CASSLLQGGGYEQYF. Combining the CDR3 with reference TRBV5-1 and TRBJ2-7 gives the whole variable domain KAGVTQTPRYLIKTRGQQVTLSCSPISGHRSVSWYQQTPGQGLQFLFEYFSETQRNKGNFPGRFSGRQFSNSRSEMNVSTLELGDSALYLCASSLLQGGGYEQYFGPGTRLTVT.

This clonotype was detected only a few times. The rearrangement joins TRBV11-1 to TRBJ2-2; 8 bases map to TRBD1. Germline-derived CDR1 and CDR2 are SGHAT and FQDESV (reference sequence). The J segment lost 7 bases and the V segment lost 0 bases, leaving 16 bases of the junction unmatched. This CDR3 is built from 19 residues. CDR3 sequence (DNA): TGTGCCAGCAGCTTAGCGTGGTTTCCGGGACAGGTCCAGTTCGGGGAGCTGTTTTTT. Translated, it gives CASSLAWFPGQVQFGELFF. Using reference TRBV11-1 and TRBJ2-2 for the parts outside the CDR3, the full variable domain is EAEVAQSPRYKITEKSQAVAFWCDPISGHATLYWYRQILGQGPELLVQFQDESVVDDSQLPKDRFSAERLKGVDSTLKIQPAELGDSAMYLCASSLAWFPGQVQFGELFFGEGSRLTVL.

The chain combines TRBV6-1 with TRBJ1-2; D not resolved. Between the trimmed V and J ends, which lost 2 bases and 8 bases, there was a span of 12 bases. Germline V gene sequence: CDR1 MNHNS, CDR2 SASEGT. The CDR3 extends over 13 amino acids. CDR3 coding DNA: TGTGCCAGCAGTGAAACTTGGGTCGACGGCTACACCTTC. Protein sequence: CASSETWVDGYTF.